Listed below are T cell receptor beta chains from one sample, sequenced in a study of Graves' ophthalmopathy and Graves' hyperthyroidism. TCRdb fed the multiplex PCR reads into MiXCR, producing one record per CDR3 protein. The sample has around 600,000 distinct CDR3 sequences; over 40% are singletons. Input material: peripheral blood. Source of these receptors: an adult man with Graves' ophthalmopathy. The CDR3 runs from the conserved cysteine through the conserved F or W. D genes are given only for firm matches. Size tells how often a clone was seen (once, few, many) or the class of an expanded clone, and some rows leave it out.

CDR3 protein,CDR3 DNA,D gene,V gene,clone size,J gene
CASSLNIGETQYF,TGCGCCAGCAGCTTGAACATTGGGGAGACCCAGTACTTC,.,TRBV5-1,many,TRBJ2-5
CASNLGSPLHF,TGTGCCAGTAACCTAGGTTCACCCCTCCACTTT,.,TRBV19,.,TRBJ1-6
CASKSTGAAGEKLFF,TGTGCCAGCAAATCCACGGGAGCCGCGGGGGAAAAACTGTTTTTT,.,TRBV12-3/TRBV12-4,few,TRBJ1-4
CATSRGSTGRYEQYF,TGTGCCACCAGCAGAGGTAGTACAGGGAGATACGAGCAGTACTTC,.,TRBV15,many,TRBJ2-7
CASSTDPYEQYF,TGTGCCAGTAGTACCGACCCTTACGAGCAGTACTTC,.,TRBV19,many,TRBJ2-7
CASSLAKNSPLHF,TGTGCCAGCAGCTTGGCCAAGAATTCACCCCTCCACTTT,.,TRBV5-4,.,TRBJ1-6
CASSVEARGTGELFF,TGTGCTAGCAGCGTTGAGGCTAGAGGTACCGGGGAGCTGTTTTTT,.,TRBV7-7,.,TRBJ2-2
CASSQDPVQALHF,TGCGCCAGCAGCCAAGATCCGGTACAGGCCCTCCACTTT,.,TRBV4-1,many,TRBJ1-6
CASRSLRGRRGEKLFF,TGTGCCAGCAGAAGTTTGAGGGGGCGAAGAGGTGAAAAACTGTTTTTT,TRBD1,TRBV2,.,TRBJ1-4
CASSSHGTIYEQYF,TGTGCCAGCAGCTCCCATGGTACCATCTACGAGCAGTACTTC,.,TRBV7-2,many,TRBJ2-7
CATGASFAQPQHF,TGTGCCACCGGGGCGAGTTTTGCTCAGCCCCAGCATTTT,.,TRBV7-3,many,TRBJ1-5
CASSATGGDYGYTF,TGTGCCAGCAGCGCGACAGGGGGGGACTATGGCTACACCTTC,TRBD1,TRBV9,many,TRBJ1-2
CASSFSPSGYEAPLHF,TGTGCCAGCAGCTTCAGTCCTAGCGGCTACGAGGCACCCCTCCACTTT,.,TRBV7-6,.,TRBJ1-6
CASSHTSGRYEQYF,TGTGCCAGCAGCCATACTAGCGGGAGATACGAGCAGTACTTC,TRBD2,TRBV25-1,.,TRBJ2-7
CASSLYPPAGSNTEAFF,TGTGCCAGCAGTTTATACCCCCCCGCAGGATCGAACACTGAAGCTTTCTTT,.,TRBV25-1,.,TRBJ1-1
CSVRAQLQETQYF,TGCAGCGTCCGGGCCCAGCTGCAAGAGACCCAGTACTTC,.,TRBV29-1,.,TRBJ2-5
CASSLSGSNSPLHF,TGTGCCAGCAGCTTATCCGGGTCCAATTCACCCCTCCACTTT,.,TRBV7-3,few,TRBJ1-6
CASSLDPARANEKLFF,TGTGCCAGCAGCTTAGATCCGGCGAGGGCTAATGAAAAACTGTTTTTT,.,TRBV11-2,.,TRBJ1-4
CASSPTVDSYEQYF,TGTGCCAGCTCACCGACGGTGGACTCCTACGAGCAGTACTTC,.,TRBV14,.,TRBJ2-7
CATSDTNGDEQFF,TGTGCCACCAGTGATACAAACGGGGACGAGCAGTTCTTC,.,TRBV24-1,.,TRBJ2-1
CASSNHTGTQYF,TGTGCCAGCAGCAATCACACAGGGACCCAGTACTTC,.,TRBV7-3,.,TRBJ2-5
CATSSPPSGTYEQYF,TGTGCCACCAGCAGCCCCCCGAGCGGAACCTACGAGCAGTACTTC,.,TRBV15,.,TRBJ2-7
CASRPTSGGYQETQYF,TGTGCCAGCAGACCTACTAGCGGGGGGTACCAAGAGACCCAGTACTTC,TRBD2,TRBV6-6,few,TRBJ2-5
CASSVTWDPGQLFF,TGTGCCAGCAGTGTCACCTGGGACCCAGGGCAACTGTTTTTT,.,TRBV6-6,.,TRBJ1-4
CASSRTGVSEKLFF,TGTGCCAGCAGCCGGACAGGGGTTTCTGAAAAACTGTTTTTT,TRBD1,TRBV5-4,.,TRBJ1-4
CASSSNQGLRGGSYAQYF,TGTGCCAGCAGTTCCAACCAGGGACTGAGGGGTGGGTCCTACGCGCAGTACTTC,.,TRBV7-3,.,TRBJ2-7
CASSILAFQETQYF,TGTGCCAGCAGTATCCTAGCGTTTCAAGAGACCCAGTACTTC,.,TRBV14,many,TRBJ2-5
CSVQGYRGEKLFF,TGCAGCGTGCAGGGTTACAGGGGAGAAAAACTGTTTTTT,TRBD1,TRBV29-1,.,TRBJ1-4
CASSRTGTTNEKLFF,TGTGCCAGCAGTCGGACAGGGACGACTAATGAAAAACTGTTTTTT,TRBD1,TRBV6-9,few,TRBJ1-4
CAWRRAQTEAFF,TGTGCCTGGAGGAGGGCCCAAACTGAAGCTTTCTTT,.,TRBV30,.,TRBJ1-1
CASSPFGGAYEQYF,TGTGCCAGCAGCCCCTTCGGGGGTGCCTACGAGCAGTACTTC,.,TRBV7-9,many,TRBJ2-7
CASSSQGARGANVLTF,TGTGCTAGCAGCTCACAGGGGGCGCGGGGGGCCAACGTCCTGACTTTC,TRBD1,TRBV7-7,.,TRBJ2-6
CASSFRRDTAYEQYF,TGTGCCAGCAGCTTCCGACGGGACACAGCCTACGAGCAGTACTTC,.,TRBV11-2,many,TRBJ2-7
CASSDRTSGYEQYF,TGTGCCAGCAGTGACCGGACTAGCGGCTACGAGCAGTACTTC,TRBD2,TRBV25-1,.,TRBJ2-7
CASSFARSEASF,TGTGCCAGCAGCTTTGCGAGAAGTGAAGCTTCCTTT,.,TRBV5-6,.,TRBJ1-1
CASSQGITGYEQYF,TGTGCCAGCAGCCAAGGAATCACAGGGTACGAGCAGTACTTC,.,TRBV14,many,TRBJ2-7
CASREGDEQYF,TGTGCCAGCAGGGAGGGTGACGAGCAGTACTTC,.,TRBV25-1,many,TRBJ2-7
CASSQVTGKSPYGYTF,TGTGCCAGCAGCCAAGTGACAGGGAAAAGCCCCTATGGCTACACCTTC,TRBD1,TRBV7-9,few,TRBJ1-2
CASSLPGTTQETQYF,TGTGCCAGCAGCTTACCAGGGACAACCCAAGAGACCCAGTACTTC,.,TRBV7-8,many,TRBJ2-5
CASEGQGDGYTF,TGTGCCAGCGAGGGACAGGGCGATGGCTACACCTTC,TRBD1,TRBV10-3,.,TRBJ1-2
CSVVVAGGGNEQFF,TGCAGCGTTGTTGTAGCGGGGGGGGGTAATGAGCAGTTCTTC,TRBD2,TRBV29-1,.,TRBJ2-1
CSARAGLAAGAYEQYF,TGCAGTGCTAGAGCAGGACTAGCGGCGGGGGCTTACGAGCAGTACTTC,TRBD2,TRBV20-1,.,TRBJ2-7
CASSQEYNTEAFF,TGTGCCAGCAGCCAAGAGTACAACACTGAAGCTTTCTTT,.,TRBV3-1,.,TRBJ1-1
CATRHRDRPLLGAFF,TGTGCCACCAGGCACCGGGACAGGCCCTTACTTGGGGCTTTCTTT,TRBD1,TRBV19,many,TRBJ1-1
CASSQLWGGDTGELFF,TGTGCCAGCAGCCAACTATGGGGCGGGGACACCGGGGAGCTGTTTTTT,.,TRBV11-2,once,TRBJ2-2
CASSSKPQGTGGNTEAFF,TGTGCCAGCAGCTCGAAACCCCAGGGGACAGGGGGGAACACTGAAGCTTTCTTT,TRBD1,TRBV7-8,many,TRBJ1-1
CATSRVRGSPLHF,TGTGCCACCAGCAGAGTTCGGGGTTCACCCCTCCACTTT,.,TRBV15,.,TRBJ1-6
CAIRGAGNEQFF,TGTGCCATCAGGGGGGCAGGCAATGAGCAGTTCTTC,.,TRBV10-3,.,TRBJ2-1
CAISEKSNYGYTF,TGTGCCATCAGTGAAAAGTCTAACTATGGCTACACCTTC,.,TRBV10-3,many,TRBJ1-2
CSSRAGLGEKLFF,TGCAGTTCTAGGGCAGGGCTGGGGGAAAAACTGTTTTTT,.,TRBV20-1,.,TRBJ1-4
CASSETRGGPEDGYTF,TGTGCCAGCAGCGAGACGCGGGGGGGGCCCGAGGATGGCTACACCTTC,.,TRBV7-9,many,TRBJ1-2
CASSQDPGTGQETQYF,TGCGCCAGCAGCCAAGATCCCGGGACAGGGCAAGAGACCCAGTACTTC,TRBD1,TRBV4-1,few,TRBJ2-5
CASSPLAGEPRETQYF,TGTGCCAGCAGTCCCCTAGCGGGGGAGCCCCGGGAGACCCAGTACTTC,TRBD2,TRBV25-1,.,TRBJ2-5
CASSFGSSGDTIYF,TGTGCCAGCAGTTTCGGTTCTTCTGGGGACACCATATATTTT,.,TRBV12-3/TRBV12-4,many,TRBJ1-3